This T cell receptor (beta chain) was retrieved from a study of blood T cell repertoires in COVID-19. Across the study: Samples came from the United States, Italy and Spain, spanning acute and convalescent COVID-19. Sample material is recorded as cDNA or gDNA derived from T cells, B-cell-depleted T cells, or PBMCs.

Germline V gene sequence: CDR1 SGHVS, CDR2 FQNEAQ. V dropped 3 bases and J dropped 8 bases, with 8 bases sitting between them. There are 13 residues in the CDR3. In the original analysis: Cell counts per sample came from amplifying reference gene primers. Sequencing used immunoSEQ multiplex PCR; TCRdb keeps in-frame clones, though not all of them. D and trimming were read from the DNA, whereas the V and J calls and clone size are those reported in that table. The repertoire holds tens of thousands of clones, with approximately 80% as singletons. The receptor's source is a man aged 55-75 years with acute or convalescent COVID-19. The chain has TRBV7-8 and TRBJ1-6, with D perhaps TRBD1 (5 bases). Sequencing used peripheral blood. CDR3 loop: CASSLTADSPLHF. The CDR3 region has the DNA TGTGCCAGCAGCTTGACAGCCGATTCACCCCTCCACTTT.